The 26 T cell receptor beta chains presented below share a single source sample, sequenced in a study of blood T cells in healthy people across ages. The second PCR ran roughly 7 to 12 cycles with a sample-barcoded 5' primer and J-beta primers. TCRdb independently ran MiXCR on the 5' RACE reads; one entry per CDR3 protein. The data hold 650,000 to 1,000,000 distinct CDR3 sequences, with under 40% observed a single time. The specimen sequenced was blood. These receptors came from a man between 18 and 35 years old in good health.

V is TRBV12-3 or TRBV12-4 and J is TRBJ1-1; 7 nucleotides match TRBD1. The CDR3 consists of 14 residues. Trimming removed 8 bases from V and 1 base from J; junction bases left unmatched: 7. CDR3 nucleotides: TGTGCCAGCGGACGGACAGGAGGGAACACTGAAGCTTTCTTT. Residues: CASGRTGGNTEAFF.

CDR3 loop: CAISVVRDRAYNEQYF. The DNA for the CDR3 is TGTGCCATCAGTGTTGTAAGGGACAGGGCCTACAATGAGCAGTACTTC. V and J are TRBV10-3 and TRBJ2-5, with 9 bases matching TRBD1. Trimming took 4 bases from V and 11 from J; bases not matched to a gene: 17. Per the germline V gene, CDR1 is ENHRY and CDR2 is SYGVKD. This CDR3 contains 16 residues.

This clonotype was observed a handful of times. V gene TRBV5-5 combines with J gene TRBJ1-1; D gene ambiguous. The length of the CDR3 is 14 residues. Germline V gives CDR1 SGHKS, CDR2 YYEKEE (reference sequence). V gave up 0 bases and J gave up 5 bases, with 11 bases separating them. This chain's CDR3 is CASSLEQDSTEAFF. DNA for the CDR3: TGTGCCAGCAGCTTGGAGCAGGATTCAACTGAAGCTTTCTTT. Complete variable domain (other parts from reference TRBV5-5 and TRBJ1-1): DAGVTQSPTHLIKTRGQQVTLRCSPISGHKSVSWYQQVLGQGPQFIFQYYEKEERGRGNFPDRFSARQFPNYSSELNVNALLLGDSALYLCASSLEQDSTEAFFGQGTRLTVV.

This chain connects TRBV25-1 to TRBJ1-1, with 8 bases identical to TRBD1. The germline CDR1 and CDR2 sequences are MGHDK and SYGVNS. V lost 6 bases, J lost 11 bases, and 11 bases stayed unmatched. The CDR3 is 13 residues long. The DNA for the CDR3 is TGTGCCAGCAGAGACAGACAGGGGCGCGGGGCTTTCTTT. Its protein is CASRDRQGRGAFF.

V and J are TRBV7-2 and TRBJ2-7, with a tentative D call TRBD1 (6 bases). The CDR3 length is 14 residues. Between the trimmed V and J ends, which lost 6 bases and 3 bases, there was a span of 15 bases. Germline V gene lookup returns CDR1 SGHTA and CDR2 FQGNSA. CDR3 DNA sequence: TGTGCCAGCAGTGGAGCAGGGGTAAACTACGAGCAGTACTTC. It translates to CASSGAGVNYEQYF.

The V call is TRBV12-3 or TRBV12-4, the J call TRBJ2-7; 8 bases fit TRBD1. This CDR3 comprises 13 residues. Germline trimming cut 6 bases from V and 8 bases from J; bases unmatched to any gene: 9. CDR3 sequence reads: CASSPGQGVKQYF. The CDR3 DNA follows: TGTGCCAGCAGCCCTGGACAGGGTGTGAAGCAGTACTTC.

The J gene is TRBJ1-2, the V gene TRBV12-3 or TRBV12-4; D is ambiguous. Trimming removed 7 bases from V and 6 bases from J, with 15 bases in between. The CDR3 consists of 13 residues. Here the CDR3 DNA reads TGTGCCAGCACCTCGAGCGGCGGCCATGGCTACACCTTC. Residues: CASTSSGGHGYTF.

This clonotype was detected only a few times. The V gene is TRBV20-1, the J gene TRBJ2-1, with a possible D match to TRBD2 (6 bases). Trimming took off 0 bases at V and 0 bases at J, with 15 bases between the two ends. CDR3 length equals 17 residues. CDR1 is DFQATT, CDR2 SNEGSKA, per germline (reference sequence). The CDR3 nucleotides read TGCAGTGCTAGAGATCTGGAGGGCTCTAGCTCCTACAATGAGCAGTTCTTC. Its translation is CSARDLEGSSSYNEQFF.

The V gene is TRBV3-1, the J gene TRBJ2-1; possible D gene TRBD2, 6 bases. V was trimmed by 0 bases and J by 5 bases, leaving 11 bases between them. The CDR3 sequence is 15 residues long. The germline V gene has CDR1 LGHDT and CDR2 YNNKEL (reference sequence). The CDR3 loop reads CASSQDGGTHNEQFF. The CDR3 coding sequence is TGTGCCAGCAGCCAAGATGGGGGGACCCACAATGAGCAGTTCTTC.

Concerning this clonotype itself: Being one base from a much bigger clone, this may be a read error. The CDR3 sequence is CASSPFSGASYNEQYF. CDR3 in DNA: TGCGCCAGCAGCCCCTTTAGCGGGGCCTCCTACAATGAGCAGTACTTC. The chain has TRBV4-1 and TRBJ2-1; 8 bases match TRBD2. The J call is uncertain, as TRBJ2-7 better fits the DNA end. This CDR3 has 16 amino acids. CDR1 MGHRA and CDR2 YSYEKL come from the germline V gene.

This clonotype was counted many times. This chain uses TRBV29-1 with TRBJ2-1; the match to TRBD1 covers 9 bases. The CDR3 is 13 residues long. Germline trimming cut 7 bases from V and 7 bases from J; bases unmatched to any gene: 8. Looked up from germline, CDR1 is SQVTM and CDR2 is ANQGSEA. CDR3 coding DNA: TGCAGCGCATCGGGACAGGGTGAGAATGAGCAGTTCTTC. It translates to CSASGQGENEQFF.

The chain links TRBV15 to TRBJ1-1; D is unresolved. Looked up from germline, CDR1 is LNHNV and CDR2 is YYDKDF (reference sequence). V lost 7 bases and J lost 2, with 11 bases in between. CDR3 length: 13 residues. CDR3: CATTWGSNTEAFF. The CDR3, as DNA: TGTGCCACCACCTGGGGTTCCAACACTGAAGCTTTCTTT.

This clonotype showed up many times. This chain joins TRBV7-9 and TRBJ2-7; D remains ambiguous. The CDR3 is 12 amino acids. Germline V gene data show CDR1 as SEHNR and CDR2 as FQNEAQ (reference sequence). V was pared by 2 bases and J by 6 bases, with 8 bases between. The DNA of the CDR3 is TGTGCCAGCAGCTTAAGAGCGACCGAGCAGTACTTC. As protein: CASSLRATEQYF. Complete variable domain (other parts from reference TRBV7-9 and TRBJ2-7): DTGVSQNPRHKITKRGQNVTFRCDPISEHNRLYWYRQTLGQGPEFLTYFQNEAQLEKSRLLSDRFSAERPKGSFSTLEIQRTEQGDSAMYLCASSLRATEQYFGPGTRLTVT.

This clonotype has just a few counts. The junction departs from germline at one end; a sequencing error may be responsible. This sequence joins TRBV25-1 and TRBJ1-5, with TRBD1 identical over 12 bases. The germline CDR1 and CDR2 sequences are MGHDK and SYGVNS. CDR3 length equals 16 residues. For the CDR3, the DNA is TGTGCCAGCAGTGAGTTTGGGACAGGGGGCAATCACCCCCAGCATTTT. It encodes CASSEFGTGGNHPQHF. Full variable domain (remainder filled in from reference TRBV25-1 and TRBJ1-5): EADIYQTPRYLVIGTGKKITLECSQTMGHDKMYWYQQDPGMELHLIHYSYGVNSTEKGDLSSESTVSRIRTEHFPLTLESARPSHTSQYLCASSEFGTGGNHPQHFGDGTRLSIL.

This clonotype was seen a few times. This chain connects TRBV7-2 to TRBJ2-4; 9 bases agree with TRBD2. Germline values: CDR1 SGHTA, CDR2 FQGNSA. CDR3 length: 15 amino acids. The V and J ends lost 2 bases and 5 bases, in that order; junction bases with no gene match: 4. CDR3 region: CASSLNGGGENIQYF. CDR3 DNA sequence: TGTGCCAGCAGCTTAAACGGCGGGGGGGAAAACATTCAGTACTTC.

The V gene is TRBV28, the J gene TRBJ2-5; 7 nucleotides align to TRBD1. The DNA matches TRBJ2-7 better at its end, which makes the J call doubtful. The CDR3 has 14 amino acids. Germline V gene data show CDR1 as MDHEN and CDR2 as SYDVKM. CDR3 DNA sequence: TGTGCCAGCAGACGACAGCAGGGGGTAGGCGAGCAGTACTTC. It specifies CASRRQQGVGEQYF.

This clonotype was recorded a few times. As DNA, the CDR3 is TGCGCCAGCAGCCAAGTTAATGGATACAATGAGCAGTTCTTC. Translated, it gives CASSQVNGYNEQFF. The chain has TRBV4-1 and TRBJ2-1; no definite D call. Germline-derived CDR1 and CDR2 are MGHRA and YSYEKL. This CDR3 region has 14 residues. V lost 1 base and J lost 4, with 8 bases in between.

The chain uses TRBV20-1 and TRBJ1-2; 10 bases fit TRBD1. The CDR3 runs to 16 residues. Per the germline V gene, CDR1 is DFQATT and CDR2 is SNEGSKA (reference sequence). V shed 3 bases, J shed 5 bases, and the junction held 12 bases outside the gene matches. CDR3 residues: CSARPLDRGLWYGYTF. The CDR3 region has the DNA TGCAGTGCTAGGCCCCTAGACAGGGGGCTTTGGTATGGCTACACCTTC.

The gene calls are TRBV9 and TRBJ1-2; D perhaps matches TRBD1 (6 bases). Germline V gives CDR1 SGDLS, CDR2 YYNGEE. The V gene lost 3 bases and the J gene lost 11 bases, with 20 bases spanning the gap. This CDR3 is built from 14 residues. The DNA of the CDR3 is TGTGCCAGCAGCGACAACGACATCCAAGGGGGATACACCTTC. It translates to CASSDNDIQGGYTF.

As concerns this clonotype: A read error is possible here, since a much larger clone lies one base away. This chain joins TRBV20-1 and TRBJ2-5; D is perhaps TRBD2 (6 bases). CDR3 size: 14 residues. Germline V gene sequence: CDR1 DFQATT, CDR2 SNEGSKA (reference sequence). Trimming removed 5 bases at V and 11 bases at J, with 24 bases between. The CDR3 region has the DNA TGCAGTGCTCTCAGGACTATCTCGGGCAATGAGCAGTACTTC. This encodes CSALRTISGNEQYF.

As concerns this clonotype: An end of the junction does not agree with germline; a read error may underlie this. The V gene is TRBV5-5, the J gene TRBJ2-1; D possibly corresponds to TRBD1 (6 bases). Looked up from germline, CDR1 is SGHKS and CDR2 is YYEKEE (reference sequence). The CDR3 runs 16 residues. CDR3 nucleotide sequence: TGTGCCTGCAGCCCTCTAACAGGGAGCTCCTACAATGAGCAGTTCTTC. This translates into CACSPLTGSSYNEQFF. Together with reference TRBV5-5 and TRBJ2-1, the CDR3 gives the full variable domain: DAGVTQSPTHLIKTRGQQVTLRCSPISGHKSVSWYQQVLGQGPQFIFQYYEKEERGRGNFPDRFSARQFPNYSSELNVNALLLGDSALYLCACSPLTGSSYNEQFFGPGTRLTVL.

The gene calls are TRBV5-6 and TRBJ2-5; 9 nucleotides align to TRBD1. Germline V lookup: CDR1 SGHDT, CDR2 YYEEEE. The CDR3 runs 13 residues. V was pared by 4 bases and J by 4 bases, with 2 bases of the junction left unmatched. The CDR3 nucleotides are TGTGCCAGCAGCCTACAGGGGGCAGAGACCCAGTACTTC. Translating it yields CASSLQGAETQYF.

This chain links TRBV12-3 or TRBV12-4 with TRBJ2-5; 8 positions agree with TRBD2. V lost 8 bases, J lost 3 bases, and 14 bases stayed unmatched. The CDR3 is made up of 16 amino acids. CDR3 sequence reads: CASGRVSGDGKETQYF. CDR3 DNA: TGTGCCAGCGGGCGAGTTAGCGGGGACGGGAAAGAGACCCAGTACTTC.

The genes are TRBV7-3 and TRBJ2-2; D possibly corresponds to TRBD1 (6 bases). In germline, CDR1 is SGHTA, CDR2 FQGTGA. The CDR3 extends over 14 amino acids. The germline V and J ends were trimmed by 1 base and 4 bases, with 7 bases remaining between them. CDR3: CASSLNRATGELFF. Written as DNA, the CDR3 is TGTGCCAGCAGCTTAAACAGGGCCACCGGGGAGCTGTTTTTT.

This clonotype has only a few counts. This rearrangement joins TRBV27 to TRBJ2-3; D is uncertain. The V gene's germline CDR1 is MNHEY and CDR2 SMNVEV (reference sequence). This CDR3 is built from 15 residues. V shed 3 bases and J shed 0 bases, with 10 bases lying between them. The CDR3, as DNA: TGTGCCAGCAGTTTTGTGAAGTCTAGCACAGATACGCAGTATTTT. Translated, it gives CASSFVKSSTDTQYF.

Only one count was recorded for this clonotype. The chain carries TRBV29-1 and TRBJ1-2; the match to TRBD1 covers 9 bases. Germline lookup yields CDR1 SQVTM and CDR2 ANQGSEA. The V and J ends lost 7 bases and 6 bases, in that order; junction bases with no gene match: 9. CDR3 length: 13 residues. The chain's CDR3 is CSAGTRDRDGYTF. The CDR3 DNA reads TGCAGCGCAGGAACCCGGGACAGGGATGGCTACACCTTC.